One sample yielded the 17 T cell receptor beta chains listed below, sequenced in a study of blood T cells in healthy people across ages. Sample-barcoded 5' priming and a J-beta primer mix drove a second PCR of about 7 to 11 cycles. MiXCR, run by TCRdb on the 5' RACE reads, gives a single entry per CDR3 protein. The sample holds over a million distinct CDR3 sequences, under 55% seen once. The sample was blood. These receptors were obtained from a woman aged 60-75 years in good health.

This chain connects TRBV27 to TRBJ2-5, with TRBD2 matching over 8 bases. The J call is in doubt because the DNA end fits TRBJ2-7 better. CDR3 length: 16 amino acids. Germline CDR1 reads MNHEY; CDR2 reads SMNVEV (reference sequence). CDR3 coding DNA: TGTGCCAGCAGTTTAAGCCCGGGGGGGACCCTCTACGAGCAGTACTTC. It translates to CASSLSPGGTLYEQYF.

The chain has TRBV9 and TRBJ2-1; TRBD2 aligns across 10 bases. The CDR3 covers 17 residues. CDR1 is SGDLS and CDR2 is YYNGEE in the germline V gene. The trim removed 4 bases at V and 3 bases at J, leaving 10 bases unmatched. The chain's CDR3 is CASSPWASGSFYNEQFF. CDR3 nucleotide sequence: TGTGCCAGCAGCCCCTGGGCTAGCGGGAGCTTCTACAATGAGCAGTTCTTC.

V is TRBV9 and J is TRBJ2-1, with D possibly TRBD2 on 6 matching bases. V lost 4 bases, J lost 0 bases, and 11 bases lay in between. CDR1 is SGDLS and CDR2 is YYNGEE in the germline V gene. This CDR3 has 15 amino acids. The CDR3 here is CASSTGLNSYNEQFF. The CDR3 region has the DNA TGTGCCAGCAGCACGGGACTTAACTCCTACAATGAGCAGTTCTTC.

This chain links TRBV7-9 with TRBJ1-4, with 7 bases lining up with TRBD1. The CDR3 consists of 17 residues. V dropped 1 base and J dropped 5; count of bases not matched to a gene: 10. The germline CDR1 and CDR2 sequences are SEHNR and FQNEAQ (reference sequence). CDR3 residues: CASSLVGTDFLNEKLFF. As DNA, the CDR3 is TGTGCCAGCAGCTTAGTCGGGACAGACTTTCTAAATGAAAAACTGTTTTTT.

The rearrangement links TRBV5-1 to TRBJ2-1; 10 bases match TRBD2. V lost 7 bases and J lost 7; bases outside the gene matches: 14. CDR1 is SGHRS and CDR2 is YFSETQ in the germline V gene. This CDR3 is 16 amino acids long. The CDR3 nucleotides are TGCGCCAGCCTCCTCCTTACTAGCGGGACGAGAAATGAGCAGTTCTTC. It codes for CASLLLTSGTRNEQFF.

The J gene is TRBJ1-2, the V gene TRBV4-1, with D tentatively TRBD1 (5 bases). The ends were cut back, 1 base at V and 2 bases at J, with 11 bases in the middle. The CDR3 is made up of 15 amino acids. Germline CDR1 and CDR2: MGHRA and YSYEKL. The CDR3 DNA reads as TGCGCCAGCAGCCAAGTTGTGGGGCTAAACTATGGCTACACCTTC. Translating it yields CASSQVVGLNYGYTF.

The chain joins TRBV20-1 to TRBJ2-2; TRBD1 agrees at 10 bases. The germline gives CDR1 DFQATT, CDR2 SNEGSKA (reference sequence). CDR3 length: 16 amino acids. The ends lost 3 bases at V and 3 bases at J; junction bases unmatched: 7. In nucleotides, the CDR3 is TGCAGTGCTAGGGACCCGGGACAGGGGTACACCGGGGAGCTGTTTTTT. Protein sequence: CSARDPGQGYTGELFF.

CDR3 protein: CSVWPEGYF. The CDR3 bases are TGCAGCGTTTGGCCCGAGGGGTACTTC. V gene TRBV29-1 combines with J gene TRBJ2-5, with D perhaps matching TRBD2 (5 bases). The CDR3 totals 9 residues. V was shortened by 5 bases and J by 13 bases, with 11 bases between the two germline ends. The germline CDR1 and CDR2 sequences are SQVTM and ANQGSEA.

The chain combines TRBV6-1 with TRBJ2-7, with 8 bases that match TRBD2. The CDR3 sequence is 13 residues long. V was clipped by 5 bases and J by 6 bases; unmatched bases: 6. Germline V gene lookup returns CDR1 MNHNS and CDR2 SASEGT. This CDR3 is CASSREGLGEQYF. Written as DNA, the CDR3 is TGTGCCAGCAGTCGGGAGGGGTTGGGCGAGCAGTACTTC.

The chain has TRBV7-3 and TRBJ1-2; the D gene is possibly TRBD1 (5 bases). Deletions cut 5 bases from V and 4 bases from J, with 17 bases between. CDR3 length: 15 residues. Germline CDR1 is SGHTA and CDR2 is FQGTGA. CDR3 protein: CASSPQQGLPYGYTF. As DNA, the CDR3 is TGTGCCAGCAGCCCACAGCAGGGACTTCCCTATGGCTACACCTTC.

The sample holds one count of this clonotype. V is TRBV2 and J is TRBJ2-7; 10 nucleotides align to TRBD2. The V gene end was trimmed by 3 bases and the J gene end by 2 bases; junction bases not matched to a gene: 4. Germline V gene sequence: CDR1 SNHLY, CDR2 FYNNEI. This CDR3 region has 15 residues. CDR3 coding DNA: TGTGCCAGCAGTGACCCAGCGGGAGGGACCTACGAGCAGTACTTC. This codes for CASSDPAGGTYEQYF.

This clonotype was observed once. The chain is built from TRBV20-1 and TRBJ2-2; 8 nucleotides line up with TRBD2. The V segment lost 6 bases and the J segment 6 bases; nucleotides outside the gene matches: 6. This CDR3 has 13 residues. The V gene's germline CDR1 is DFQATT and CDR2 SNEGSKA (reference sequence). CDR3 nucleotide sequence: TGCAGTGCAGCGGGGGAGCGCGCCGGGGAGCTGTTTTTT. It translates to CSAAGERAGELFF.

CDR3 protein: CASSVQTGENTEAFF. CDR3 DNA sequence: TGTGCCAGCAGTGTACAGACAGGGGAGAACACTGAAGCTTTCTTT. The chain links TRBV12-3 or TRBV12-4 to TRBJ1-1, with TRBD1 matching over 8 bases. The CDR3 covers 15 residues. The J segment lost 1 base and the V segment lost 5 bases, leaving 6 bases of the junction unmatched.

The chain links TRBV7-2 to TRBJ2-1; TRBD2 agrees at 8 bases. This CDR3 contains 16 residues. The germline gives CDR1 SGHTA, CDR2 FQGNSA. The V and J ends lost 7 bases and 6 bases, in that order; junction bases with no gene match: 14. CDR3: CASTLATPGLGNEQFF. CDR3 bases: TGTGCCAGCACCCTAGCCACCCCGGGACTAGGCAATGAGCAGTTCTTC.

V gene TRBV5-1 combines with J gene TRBJ1-1; D call uncertain. Trimming shortened V by 1 base and J by 3 bases, and 10 bases separated the two germline ends. The V gene's germline CDR1 is SGHRS and CDR2 YFSETQ. The CDR3 spans 14 residues. The CDR3 loop is CASSLSTMDTEAFF. The CDR3 nucleotides read TGCGCCAGCAGCTTGAGTACGATGGACACTGAAGCTTTCTTT. The whole variable domain, filled in from reference TRBV5-1 and TRBJ1-1, reads KAGVTQTPRYLIKTRGQQVTLSCSPISGHRSVSWYQQTPGQGLQFLFEYFSETQRNKGNFPGRFSGRQFSNSRSEMNVSTLELGDSALYLCASSLSTMDTEAFFGQGTRLTVV.

This clonotype was counted once. The rearrangement uses TRBV29-1 and TRBJ2-1; the match to TRBD1 covers 7 bases. Per germline, CDR1 SQVTM and CDR2 ANQGSEA. V was pared by 7 bases and J by 10 bases, with 13 bases of the junction left unmatched. This CDR3 has 13 amino acids. CDR3 in amino acids: CSAVTGMLGEQFF. CDR3 bases: TGCAGCGCAGTGACAGGGATGCTGGGGGAGCAGTTCTTC.

This clonotype was detected many times. The chain combines TRBV29-1 with TRBJ2-1; 9 bases match TRBD1. This CDR3 region has 11 residues. J was trimmed by 8 bases and V by 6 bases; bases with no gene match: 2. Germline V gene sequence: CDR1 SQVTM, CDR2 ANQGSEA. The CDR3 loop reads CSVTGGHEQFF. In DNA form, the CDR3 reads TGCAGCGTCACAGGGGGCCATGAGCAGTTCTTC.